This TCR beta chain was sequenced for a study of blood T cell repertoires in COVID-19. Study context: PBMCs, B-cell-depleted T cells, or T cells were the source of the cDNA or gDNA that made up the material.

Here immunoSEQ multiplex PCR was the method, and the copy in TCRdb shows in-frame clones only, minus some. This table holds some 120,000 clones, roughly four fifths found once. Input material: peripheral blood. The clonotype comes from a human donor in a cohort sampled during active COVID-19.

This CDR3 is CASSSEGSGDSYNEQFF. DNA of the CDR3: TGTGCCAGCAGCTCTGAGGGTAGCGGGGATTCCTACAATGAGCAGTTCTTC. This sequence joins TRBV13 and TRBJ2-1; 8 bases agree with TRBD2. The CDR3 is 17 residues long. CDR1 PRHDT and CDR2 FYEKMQ come from the germline V gene (reference sequence). V was pared by 4 bases and J by 1 base, with 9 bases of the junction left unmatched.